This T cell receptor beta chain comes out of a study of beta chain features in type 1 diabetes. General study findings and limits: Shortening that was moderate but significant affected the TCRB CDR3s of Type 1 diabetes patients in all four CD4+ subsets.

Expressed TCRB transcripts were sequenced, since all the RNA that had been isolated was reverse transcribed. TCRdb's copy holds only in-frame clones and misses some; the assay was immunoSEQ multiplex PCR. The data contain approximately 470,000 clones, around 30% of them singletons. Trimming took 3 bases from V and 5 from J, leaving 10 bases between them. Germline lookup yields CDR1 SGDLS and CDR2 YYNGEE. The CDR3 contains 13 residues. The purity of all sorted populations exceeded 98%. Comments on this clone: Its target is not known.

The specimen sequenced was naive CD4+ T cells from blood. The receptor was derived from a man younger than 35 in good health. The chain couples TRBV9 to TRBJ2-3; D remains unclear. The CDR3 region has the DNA TGTGCCAGCAGCGCAAAGGTGGAAGATACGCAGTATTTT. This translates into CASSAKVEDTQYF.